This entry concerns a single T cell receptor (beta chain). The antigen remains unidentified. Sequencing was performed with immunoSEQ multiplex PCR; in TCRdb, only in-frame clones are kept and a portion is missing. Of about 85,000 clones in the sample, around 90% are singletons; the top ten hold 7.6%. The record originates from a study of graft-versus-host responses after intestinal transplantation. Background on the study: Tacrolimus and steroids were given for about three years to all recipients after anti-thymocyte globulin induction. Whole-study results and caveats: Levels of circulating GvH clones at their peak were associated with early post-transplant HvG declines.

V lost 4 bases, J lost 0 bases, and 6 bases stayed unmatched. The CDR3 has 15 residues. The germline V gene encodes CDR1 SNHLY and CDR2 FYNNEI. The J gene is TRBJ2-7, the V gene TRBV2, with 7 bases identical to TRBD2. The sample consisted of unstimulated CD8+ T cells sorted from spleen or lymph node cells, taken before transplant. The TCR sequence derives from a human donor who was the organ donor for an intestinal transplant. CDR3 loop: CASSALAGNSYEQYF. The CDR3 nucleotides read TGTGCCAGCAGTGCGTTAGCGGGTAACTCCTACGAGCAGTACTTC.